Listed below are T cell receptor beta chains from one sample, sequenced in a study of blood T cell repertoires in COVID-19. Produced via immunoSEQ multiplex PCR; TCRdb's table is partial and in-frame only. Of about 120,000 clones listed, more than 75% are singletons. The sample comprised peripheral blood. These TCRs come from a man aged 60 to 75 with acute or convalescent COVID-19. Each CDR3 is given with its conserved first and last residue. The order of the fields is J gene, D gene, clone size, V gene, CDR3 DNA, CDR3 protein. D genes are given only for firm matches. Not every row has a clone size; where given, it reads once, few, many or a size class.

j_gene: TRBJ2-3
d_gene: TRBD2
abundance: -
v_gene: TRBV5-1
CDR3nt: TGCGCCAGCAGCACCTCTAGCGGGCCCACAGATACGCAGTATTTT
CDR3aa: CASSTSSGPTDTQYF

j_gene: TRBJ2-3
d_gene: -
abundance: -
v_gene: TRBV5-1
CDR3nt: TGCGCCAGCACTCTTAATCGGGATACGCAGTATTTT
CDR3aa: CASTLNRDTQYF

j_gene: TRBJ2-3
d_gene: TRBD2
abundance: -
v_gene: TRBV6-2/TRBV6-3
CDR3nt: TGTGCCAGCAGTTACCCAGCGGGAGGGCCCACAGATACGCAGTATTTT
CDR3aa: CASSYPAGGPTDTQYF

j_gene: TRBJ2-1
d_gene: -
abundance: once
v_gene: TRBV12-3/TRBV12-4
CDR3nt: TGTGCCAGCACCGAAACAGGGATCGGTGAGCAGTTCTTC
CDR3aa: CASTETGIGEQFF

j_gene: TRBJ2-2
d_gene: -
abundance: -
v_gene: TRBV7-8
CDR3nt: TGTGCCAGCAGCTTAGGTGGGGCCACCGGGGAGCTGTTTTTT
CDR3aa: CASSLGGATGELFF

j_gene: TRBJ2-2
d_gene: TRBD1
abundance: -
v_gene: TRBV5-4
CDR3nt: TGTGCCAGCAGCGTAAACGGACAGGTTAACACCGGGGAGCTGTTTTTT
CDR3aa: CASSVNGQVNTGELFF

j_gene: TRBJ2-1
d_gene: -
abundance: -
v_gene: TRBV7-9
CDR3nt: TGTGCCAGCAGCTTAGCGGGGGACAACCCAGGACAGTTCTTC
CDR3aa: CASSLAGDNPGQFF

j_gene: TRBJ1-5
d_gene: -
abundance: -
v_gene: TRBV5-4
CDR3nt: TGTGCCAGCAGCGCCCGGGAGATTTCGCCGGGGTGGCCCCAGCATTTT
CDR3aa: CASSAREISPGWPQHF

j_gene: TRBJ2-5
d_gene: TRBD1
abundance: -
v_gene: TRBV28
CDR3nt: TGTGCCAGCAGCACTTATGGGACAGGGGTTAAAGAGACCCAGTACTTC
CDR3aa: CASSTYGTGVKETQYF

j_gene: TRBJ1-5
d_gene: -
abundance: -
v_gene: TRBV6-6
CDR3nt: TGTGCCAGCAGGGGGACACGAAATCAGCCCCAGCATTTT
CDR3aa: CASRGTRNQPQHF

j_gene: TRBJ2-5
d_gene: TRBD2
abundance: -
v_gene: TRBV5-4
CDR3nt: TGTGCCAGCAGACTAACTAGCGGGAGGGCCCCAGAGACCCAGTACTTC
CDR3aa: CASRLTSGRAPETQYF

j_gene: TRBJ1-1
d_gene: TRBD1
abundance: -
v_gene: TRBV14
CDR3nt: TGTGCCAGCAGCTACACAGGGGGCGTCACTGAAGCTTTCTTT
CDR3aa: CASSYTGGVTEAFF

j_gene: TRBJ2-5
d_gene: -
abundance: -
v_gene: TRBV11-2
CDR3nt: TGTGCCAGCAGCTCTCGACAGGTCACAGTTGATATTCGGGAGACCCAGTACTTC
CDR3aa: CASSSRQVTVDIRETQYF

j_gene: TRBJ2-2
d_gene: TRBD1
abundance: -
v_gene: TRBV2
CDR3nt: TGTGCCAGCCGACAGGGGGAAAGTAGAGGGGAGCTGTTTTTT
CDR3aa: CASRQGESRGELFF

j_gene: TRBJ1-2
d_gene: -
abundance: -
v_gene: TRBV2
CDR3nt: TGTGCCAGCAGTGAAGTGGGGCAGGGCTATGGCTACACCTTC
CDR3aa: CASSEVGQGYGYTF

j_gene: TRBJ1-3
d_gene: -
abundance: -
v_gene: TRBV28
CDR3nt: TGTGCCAGCAGTTTAATCGGGGATGCCTCTGGAAACACCATATATTTT
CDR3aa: CASSLIGDASGNTIYF

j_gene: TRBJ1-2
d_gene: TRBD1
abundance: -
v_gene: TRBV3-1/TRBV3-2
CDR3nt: TGTGCCAGCAGCCACCTAAGCGAGGGACAGGGCTCAGGAAGCTATGGCTACACCTTC
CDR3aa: CASSHLSEGQGSGSYGYTF

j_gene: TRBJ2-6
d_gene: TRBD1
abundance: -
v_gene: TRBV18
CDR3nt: TGTGCCAGCTCTCCGACAGGGACCAGCTCTGGGGCCAACGTCCTGACTTTC
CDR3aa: CASSPTGTSSGANVLTF

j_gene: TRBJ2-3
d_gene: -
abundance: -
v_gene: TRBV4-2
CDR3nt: TGTGCCAGCAGCCGAGGCCTAGCTCAGGAGGCAGATACGCAGTATTTT
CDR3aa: CASSRGLAQEADTQYF

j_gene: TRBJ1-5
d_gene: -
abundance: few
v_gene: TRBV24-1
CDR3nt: TGTGCCACCAGTGACCCCCGGAAGGGGGACAATCAGCCCCAGCATTTT
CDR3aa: CATSDPRKGDNQPQHF

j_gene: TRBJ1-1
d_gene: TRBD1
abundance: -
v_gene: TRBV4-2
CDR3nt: TGTGCCAGCAGGGTTGCGGGACAGGGGGCCACTGAAGCTTTCTTT
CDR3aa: CASRVAGQGATEAFF

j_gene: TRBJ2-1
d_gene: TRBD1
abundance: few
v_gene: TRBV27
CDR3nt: TGTGCCAGCAGTTTATCCAGGGGGTGGGGGAATGAGCAGTTCTTC
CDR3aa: CASSLSRGWGNEQFF

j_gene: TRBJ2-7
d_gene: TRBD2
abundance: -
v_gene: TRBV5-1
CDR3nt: TGCGCCAGCAGCTTGGCCCATCTAGCGGGTTCCTACGAGCAGTACTTC
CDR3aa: CASSLAHLAGSYEQYF

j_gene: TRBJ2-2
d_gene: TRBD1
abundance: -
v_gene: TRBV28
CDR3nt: TGTGCCAGCAGGGACAGGTCGAACACCGGGGAGCTGTTTTTT
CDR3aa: CASRDRSNTGELFF

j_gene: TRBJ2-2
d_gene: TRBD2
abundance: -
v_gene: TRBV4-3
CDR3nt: TGCGCCAGCAGCCAAGCCCTAGCGGGAGACGGGGAGCTGTTTTTT
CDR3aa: CASSQALAGDGELFF

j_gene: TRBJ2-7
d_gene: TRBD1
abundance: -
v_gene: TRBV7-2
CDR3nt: TGTGCCAGCAGCCTCGGACAGGGAGGCGCAGCGTACGAGCAGTACTTC
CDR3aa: CASSLGQGGAAYEQYF

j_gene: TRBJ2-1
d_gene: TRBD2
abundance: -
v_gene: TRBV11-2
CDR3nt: TGTGCCACCTCCCCGAATAGCGGGGGGAGGGAGCAGTTCTTC
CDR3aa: CATSPNSGGREQFF

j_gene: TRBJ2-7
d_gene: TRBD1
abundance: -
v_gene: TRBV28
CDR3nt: TGTGCCAGCAACGACCGACAGGGTAGCGAGCAGTACTTC
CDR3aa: CASNDRQGSEQYF

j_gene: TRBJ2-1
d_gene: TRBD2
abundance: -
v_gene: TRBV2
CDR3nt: TGTGCCAGCAGTCCCGGTGGGGCTAGCGGGAGAGTGAATGAGCAGTTCTTC
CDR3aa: CASSPGGASGRVNEQFF

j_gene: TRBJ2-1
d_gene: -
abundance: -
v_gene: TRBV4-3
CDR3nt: TGCGCCAGCAGCCAAGATCTTGGGAGAGGGATGAATGAGCAGTTCTTC
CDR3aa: CASSQDLGRGMNEQFF

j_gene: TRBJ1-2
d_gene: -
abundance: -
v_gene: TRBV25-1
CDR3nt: TGTGCCAGCTCTCGGGGAAAGCATGGCTACACCTTC
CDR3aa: CASSRGKHGYTF

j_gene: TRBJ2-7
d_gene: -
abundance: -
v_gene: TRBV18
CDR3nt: TGTGCCAGCTCACCCCAGGGGAACCAATACTACGAGCAGTACTTC
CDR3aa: CASSPQGNQYYEQYF

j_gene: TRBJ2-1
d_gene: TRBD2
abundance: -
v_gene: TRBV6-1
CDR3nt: TGTGCCAGCAGTGAGGTCTTGGGCGGGAGTCGCAATGAGCAGTTCTTC
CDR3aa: CASSEVLGGSRNEQFF

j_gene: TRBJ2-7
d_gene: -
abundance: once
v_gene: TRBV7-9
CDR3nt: TGTGCCAGCAGCTTAGAGGGCAGGGTTAAGACTTTGGACTTC
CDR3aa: CASSLEGRVKTLDF

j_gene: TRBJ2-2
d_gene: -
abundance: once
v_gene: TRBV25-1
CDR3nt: TGTGCCAGCAGTGATCCCATAGCTTCGAACACCGGGGAGCTGTTTTTT
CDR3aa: CASSDPIASNTGELFF

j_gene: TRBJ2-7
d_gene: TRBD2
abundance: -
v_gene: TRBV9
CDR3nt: TGTGCCAGCAGCGAGGGACTAGCGGGTGTCTCCTACGAGCAGTACTTC
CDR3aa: CASSEGLAGVSYEQYF

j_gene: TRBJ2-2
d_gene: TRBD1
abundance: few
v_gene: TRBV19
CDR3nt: TGTGCCAGTAGTATAGATACCTGGACAGGACCGAACACCGGGGAGCTGTTTTTT
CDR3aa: CASSIDTWTGPNTGELFF

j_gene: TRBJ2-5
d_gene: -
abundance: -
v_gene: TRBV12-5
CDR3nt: TGTGCTAGTGGTTTGGTACTGGTCACGAGGAAGACCCAGTACTTC
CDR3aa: CASGLVLVTRKTQYF

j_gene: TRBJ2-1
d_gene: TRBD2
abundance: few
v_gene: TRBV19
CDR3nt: TGTGCCAGTAGCCTGCTGACTAGCGGGAAGAATGAGCAGTTCTTC
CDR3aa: CASSLLTSGKNEQFF

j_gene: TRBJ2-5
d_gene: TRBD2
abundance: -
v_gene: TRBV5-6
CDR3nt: TGTGCCAGCAGCTTGGGAATATTGAGCGGGAACCAAGAGACCCAGTACTTC
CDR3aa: CASSLGILSGNQETQYF